The rows below give T cell receptor beta chains drawn from one sample of a study of persistence of HIV-infected CD4 T cells. These TCRs' antigens remain unknown. Libraries were prepared by immunoSEQ multiplex PCR; TCRdb keeps only in-frame clonotypes and omits some of them. The top ten hold approximately 1.5% of the sample, which has about 37,000 clones, 65% to 85% seen once. This specimen consisted of CD4+ T cells sorted from PBMCs after roughly 18-hour stimulation, obtained from a patient who received antiretroviral therapy. The receptors stem from an adult man with HIV who was CMV-seropositive. The CDR3 runs from the conserved cysteine through the conserved F or W. The D gene is left open where the match is weak. Rows may omit the clone size; those that give it use once, few, many or a size class.

j_gene,abundance,d_gene,v_gene,len,CDR3aa,CDR3nt
TRBJ2-1,NA,NA,TRBV19,14,CASTRGESYNEQFF,TGTGCCAGTACGAGGGGAGAGAGCTACAATGAGCAGTTCTTC
TRBJ2-1,few,TRBD1,TRBV28,16,CASRQPQGVRVNEQFF,TGTGCCAGCAGACAACCACAGGGGGTCAGGGTCAATGAGCAGTTCTTC
TRBJ1-2,few,NA,TRBV6-1,14,CASSEDGRVDGYTF,TGTGCCAGCAGTGAAGACGGTCGGGTGGATGGCTACACCTTC
TRBJ1-2,NA,NA,TRBV12-3/TRBV12-4,13,CASSLGPLVGYTF,TGTGCCAGCAGTCTCGGCCCCCTTGTTGGATACACCTTC
TRBJ1-5,NA,NA,TRBV5-6,16,CASSSSGGAGNQPQHF,TGTGCCAGCAGCTCGAGCGGGGGCGCCGGCAATCAGCCCCAGCATTTT
TRBJ1-6,NA,NA,TRBV19,13,CASSKKGDSPLHF,TGTGCCAGTAGTAAGAAAGGGGACTCACCCCTCCACTTT
TRBJ1-4,NA,NA,TRBV5-1,14,CASSRDGSNEKLFF,TGCGCCAGCAGCAGGGACGGATCGAATGAAAAACTGTTTTTT
TRBJ1-2,NA,TRBD1,TRBV6-1,13,CASSYDRGQGYTF,TGTGCCAGCAGTTATGACAGGGGGCAAGGCTACACCTTC
TRBJ1-1,few,NA,TRBV28,14,CASSLREANTEAFF,TGTGCCAGCAGTTTACGGGAAGCGAACACTGAAGCTTTCTTT
TRBJ2-3,NA,NA,TRBV10-1,13,CASPRGYRGTQYF,TGCGCCAGCCCCAGGGGCTATAGAGGTACGCAGTATTTT
TRBJ1-1,once,NA,TRBV5-5,15,CASSLDGRSNTEAFF,TGTGCCAGCAGCTTGGATGGCAGGTCTAACACTGAAGCTTTCTTT
TRBJ1-4,NA,NA,TRBV7-2,16,CASSLVPGGVDEKLFF,TGTGCCAGCAGCTTAGTCCCGGGAGGGGTGGATGAAAAACTGTTTTTT
TRBJ1-1,NA,NA,TRBV29-1,13,CSVAVSSGTEAFF,TGCAGCGTTGCGGTCTCCTCGGGCACTGAAGCTTTCTTT
TRBJ1-2,NA,NA,TRBV7-8,14,CASSLGTVNYGYTF,TGTGCCAGCAGCTTAGGGACAGTGAACTATGGCTACACCTTC
TRBJ1-1,NA,TRBD1,TRBV19,17,CASSNRDRGHGDTEAFF,TGTGCCAGTAGCAACCGGGACAGGGGGCATGGGGACACTGAAGCTTTCTTT
TRBJ2-1,NA,NA,TRBV9,15,CASSPMGPAGHEQFF,TGTGCCAGCAGCCCAATGGGCCCCGCCGGCCATGAGCAGTTCTTC
TRBJ2-2,NA,NA,TRBV24-1,16,CATSDPRSIFTGELFF,TGTGCCACCAGTGACCCCCGATCCATTTTCACCGGGGAGCTGTTTTTT
TRBJ2-5,NA,NA,TRBV3-1/TRBV3-2,15,CASSFNQGGRETQYF,TGTGCCAGCAGCTTCAACCAGGGGGGGCGAGAGACCCAGTACTTC
TRBJ1-1,NA,NA,TRBV29-1,11,CSFRPGTEAFF,TGCAGCTTTCGGCCGGGCACTGAAGCTTTCTTT
TRBJ2-1,NA,NA,TRBV3-1/TRBV3-2,16,CASSQDVQGRYNEQFF,TGTGCCAGCAGCCAAGATGTCCAGGGGCGGTACAATGAGCAGTTCTTC
TRBJ1-5,NA,TRBD1,TRBV28,15,CASRQITGAYQPQHF,TGTGCCAGCAGACAGATTACAGGGGCTTATCAGCCCCAGCATTTT
TRBJ1-2,NA,NA,TRBV15,14,CATSRDRELDGYTF,TGTGCCACCAGCAGAGATAGGGAGTTGGATGGCTACACCTTC
TRBJ2-5,NA,TRBD2,TRBV7-8,14,CASSPREGSETQYF,TGTGCCAGCAGCCCTCGGGAGGGATCAGAGACCCAGTACTTC
TRBJ2-1,NA,TRBD1,TRBV18,17,CASSPRTGGSDYNEQFF,TGTGCCAGCTCACCAAGGACAGGGGGATCTGACTACAATGAGCAGTTCTTC
TRBJ1-6,few,TRBD1,TRBV4-2,17,CASSQVGGTGGNSPLHF,TGTGCCAGCAGCCAAGTTGGTGGGACAGGAGGGAATTCACCCCTCCACTTT
TRBJ1-6,NA,NA,TRBV7-8,13,CASKNTYNSPLHF,TGTGCCAGCAAAAATACCTATAATTCACCCCTCCACTTT
TRBJ1-2,NA,NA,TRBV6-5,15,CASSYSYLANYGYTF,TGTGCCAGCAGTTACTCTTATTTAGCTAACTATGGCTACACCTTC
TRBJ2-3,NA,TRBD1,TRBV4-1,17,CASSQAVRRGRPDTQYF,TGCGCCAGCAGCCAAGCGGTTCGCAGGGGGCGCCCAGATACGCAGTATTTT
TRBJ2-3,once,NA,TRBV23-1,16,CASSQDSFHSTDTQYF,TGCGCCAGCAGCCAAGACAGCTTCCATTCCACAGATACGCAGTATTTT
TRBJ1-4,once,NA,TRBV30,14,CAWSEGLTNEKLFF,TGTGCCTGGAGCGAGGGGCTAACTAATGAAAAACTGTTTTTT
TRBJ1-3,once,TRBD1,TRBV6-5,11,CASGTDRGIYF,TGTGCCAGCGGGACAGACCGTGGCATATATTTT
TRBJ2-1,NA,TRBD1,TRBV18,13,CASSPSGGHEQFF,TGTGCCAGCTCACCCTCAGGGGGCCATGAGCAGTTCTTC
TRBJ1-5,NA,TRBD1,TRBV7-2,17,CASSPSGDRGGNQPQHF,TGTGCCAGCAGCCCTTCTGGGGACAGGGGAGGCAATCAGCCCCAGCATTTT
TRBJ2-7,once,TRBD1,TRBV5-6,13,CASSQTGVYEQYF,TGTGCCAGCAGCCAAACAGGGGTCTACGAGCAGTACTTC
TRBJ1-5,NA,NA,TRBV6-5,16,CASSYTQERSNQPQHF,TGTGCCAGCAGTTACACCCAGGAGCGAAGCAATCAGCCCCAGCATTTT
TRBJ1-4,once,TRBD1,TRBV29-1,12,CRDGTGVEKLFF,TGCAGGGATGGGACAGGGGTTGAAAAACTGTTTTTT
TRBJ1-2,NA,TRBD1,TRBV27,17,CASSPRTGPTSMGGYTF,TGTGCCAGCAGTCCCCGGACAGGGCCCACCTCTATGGGTGGCTACACCTTC
TRBJ2-1,few,NA,TRBV2,12,CASRRQRNEQFF,TGTGCCAGCAGACGACAAAGAAATGAGCAGTTCTTC
TRBJ1-5,NA,TRBD1,TRBV6-1,16,CASSATPNRGHQPQHF,TGTGCCAGCAGTGCAACCCCAAACAGGGGACATCAGCCCCAGCATTTT
TRBJ2-7,NA,TRBD2,TRBV7-8,17,CASSLMGLAGGQFEQYF,TGTGCCAGCAGCCTAATGGGGCTAGCGGGGGGGCAATTCGAGCAGTACTTC
TRBJ1-6,NA,NA,TRBV6-5,15,CASSYRGGGGSPLHF,TGTGCCAGCAGTTACCGAGGAGGGGGTGGTTCACCCCTCCACTTT
TRBJ1-1,once,NA,TRBV19,17,CASSIFLAGYKNTEAFF,TGTGCCAGTAGTATATTCTTGGCAGGGTATAAGAACACTGAAGCTTTCTTT
TRBJ2-2,NA,NA,TRBV5-6,14,CASGTGPNTGELFF,TGTGCCAGCGGGACGGGACCGAACACCGGGGAGCTGTTTTTT
TRBJ2-5,NA,TRBD1,TRBV6-1,14,CASSDNDREETQYF,TGTGCCAGCAGTGACAACGACAGGGAAGAGACCCAGTACTTC
TRBJ2-1,NA,NA,TRBV7-8,12,CASSHQGNEQFF,TGTGCCAGCAGCCATCAGGGCAATGAGCAGTTCTTC
TRBJ2-2,NA,TRBD2,TRBV27,18,CASSLASGVTANTGELFF,TGTGCCAGCAGTTTAGCCAGCGGGGTGACCGCGAACACCGGGGAGCTGTTTTTT
TRBJ2-7,NA,TRBD2,TRBV2,14,CASLGLVSSYEQYF,TGTGCCAGCTTGGGACTAGTCAGCTCCTACGAGCAGTACTTC
TRBJ1-2,NA,TRBD1,TRBV19,15,CASSPHYRGPEGYTF,TGTGCCAGTAGTCCGCATTACAGGGGGCCTGAGGGCTACACCTTC
TRBJ1-2,NA,NA,TRBV6-6,16,CASSQISRSGNYGYTF,TGTGCCAGCAGTCAGATCTCGAGGTCAGGTAACTATGGCTACACCTTC
TRBJ2-3,NA,TRBD2,TRBV10-1,16,CASSDRTSGVGDTQYF,TGCGCCAGCAGTGACCGGACTAGCGGGGTAGGGGATACGCAGTATTTT
TRBJ2-6,NA,NA,TRBV30,13,CAWLNRGANVLTF,TGTGCCTGGCTCAATAGAGGGGCCAACGTCCTGACTTTC
TRBJ2-1,NA,NA,TRBV6-6,16,CASSRGVGVTYNEQFF,TGTGCCAGCAGCCGCGGGGTGGGGGTTACCTACAATGAGCAGTTCTTC
TRBJ1-5,NA,TRBD1,TRBV19,14,CASSRDREYQPQHF,TGTGCCAGTAGCCGGGACAGGGAATATCAGCCCCAGCATTTT
TRBJ1-2,NA,NA,TRBV6-2/TRBV6-3,14,CASSRQVGNYGYTF,TGTGCCAGCAGTCGACAGGTGGGGAACTATGGCTACACCTTC
TRBJ2-6,NA,NA,TRBV5-6,15,CASSLTVSGANVLTF,TGTGCCAGCAGCTTAACCGTCTCTGGGGCCAACGTCCTGACTTTC